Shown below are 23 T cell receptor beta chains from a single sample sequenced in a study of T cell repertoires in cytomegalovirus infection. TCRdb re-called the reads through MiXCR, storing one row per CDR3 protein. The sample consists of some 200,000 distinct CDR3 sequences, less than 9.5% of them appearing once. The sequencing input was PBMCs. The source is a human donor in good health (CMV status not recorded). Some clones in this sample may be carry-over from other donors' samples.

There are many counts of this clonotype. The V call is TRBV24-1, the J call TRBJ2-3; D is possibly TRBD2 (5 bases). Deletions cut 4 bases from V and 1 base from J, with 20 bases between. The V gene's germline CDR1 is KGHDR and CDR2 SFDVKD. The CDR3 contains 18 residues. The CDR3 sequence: CATSDSIPEPRGTDTQYF. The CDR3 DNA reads TGTGCCACCAGTGACTCTATCCCGGAGCCGAGGGGCACAGATACGCAGTATTTT.

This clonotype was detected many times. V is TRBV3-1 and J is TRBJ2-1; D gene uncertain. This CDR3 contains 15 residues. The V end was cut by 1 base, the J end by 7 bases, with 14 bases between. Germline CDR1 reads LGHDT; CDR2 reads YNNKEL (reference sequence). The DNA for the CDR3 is TGTGCCAGCAGCCAAGGACGAGGCTCACGTAATGAGCAGTTCTTC. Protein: CASSQGRGSRNEQFF.

The CDR3 spells CSHLGTDYGYTF. Here the CDR3 DNA reads TGCAGCCATCTAGGGACAGACTATGGCTACACCTTC. V is TRBV29-1 and J is TRBJ1-2; 7 bases align to TRBD1. V shed 8 bases and J 3 bases; nucleotides not matched to a gene: 6. Per the germline V gene, CDR1 is SQVTM and CDR2 is ANQGSEA. The length of the CDR3 is 12 residues.

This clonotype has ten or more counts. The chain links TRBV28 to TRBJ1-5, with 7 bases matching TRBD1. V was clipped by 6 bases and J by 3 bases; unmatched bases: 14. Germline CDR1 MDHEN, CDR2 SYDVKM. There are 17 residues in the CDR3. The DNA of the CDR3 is TGTGCCAGCAGACCAAGACAGGGTGTGAGATCCAATCAGCCCCAGCATTTT. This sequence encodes CASRPRQGVRSNQPQHF.

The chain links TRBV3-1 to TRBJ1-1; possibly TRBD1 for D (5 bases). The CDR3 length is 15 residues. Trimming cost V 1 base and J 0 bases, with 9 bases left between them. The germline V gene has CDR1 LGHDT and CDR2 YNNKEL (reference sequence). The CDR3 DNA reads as TGTGCCAGCAGCCAAGGACAGAGCGTGAACACTGAAGCTTTCTTT. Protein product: CASSQGQSVNTEAFF. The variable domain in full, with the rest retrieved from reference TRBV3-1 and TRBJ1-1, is DTAVSQTPKYLVTQMGNDKSIKCEQNLGHDTMYWYKQDSKKFLKIMFSYNNKELIINETVPNRFSPKSPDKAHLNLHINSLELGDSAVYFCASSQGQSVNTEAFFGQGTRLTVV.

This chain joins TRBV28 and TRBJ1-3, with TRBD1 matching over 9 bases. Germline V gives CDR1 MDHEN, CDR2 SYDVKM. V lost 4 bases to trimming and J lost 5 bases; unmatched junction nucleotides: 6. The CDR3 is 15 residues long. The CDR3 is CASSSPTGGRNTIYF. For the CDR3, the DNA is TGTGCCAGCAGTTCCCCGACAGGGGGAAGAAACACCATATATTTT.

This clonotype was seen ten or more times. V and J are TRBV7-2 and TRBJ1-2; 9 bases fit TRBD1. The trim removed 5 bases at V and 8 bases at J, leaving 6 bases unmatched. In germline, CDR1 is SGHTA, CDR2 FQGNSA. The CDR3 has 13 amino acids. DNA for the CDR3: TGTGCCAGCAGCCCCGGGACAGGGAGCGGCTACACCTTC. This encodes CASSPGTGSGYTF.

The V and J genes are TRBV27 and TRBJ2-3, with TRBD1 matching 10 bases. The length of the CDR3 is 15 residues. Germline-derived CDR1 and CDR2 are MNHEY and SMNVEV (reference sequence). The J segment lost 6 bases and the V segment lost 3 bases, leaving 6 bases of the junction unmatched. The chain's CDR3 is CASSFQGQGLDTQYF. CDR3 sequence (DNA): TGTGCCAGCAGTTTCCAGGGACAGGGGTTGGATACGCAGTATTTT.

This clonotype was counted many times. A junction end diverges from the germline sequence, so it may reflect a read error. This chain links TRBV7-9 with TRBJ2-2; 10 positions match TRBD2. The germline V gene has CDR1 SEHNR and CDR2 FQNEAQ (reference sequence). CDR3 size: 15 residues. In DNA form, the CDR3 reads TGTGCCAGCAGCCTAGCGGGAGTTGGCTCCGGGGAGCTGTTTTTT. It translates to CASSLAGVGSGELFF.

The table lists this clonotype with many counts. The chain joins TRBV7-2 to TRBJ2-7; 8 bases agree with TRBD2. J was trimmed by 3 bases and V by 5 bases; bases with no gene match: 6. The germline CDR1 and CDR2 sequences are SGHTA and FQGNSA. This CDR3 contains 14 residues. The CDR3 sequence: CASSPPGLGYEQYF. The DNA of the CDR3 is TGTGCCAGCAGCCCCCCGGGACTAGGCTACGAGCAGTACTTC.

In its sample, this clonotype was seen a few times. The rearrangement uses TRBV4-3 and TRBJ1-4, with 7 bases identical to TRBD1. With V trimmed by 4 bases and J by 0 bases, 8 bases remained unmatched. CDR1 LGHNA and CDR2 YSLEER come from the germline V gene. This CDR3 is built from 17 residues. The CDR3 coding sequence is TGCGCCAGCAGCCCTACGGGACAGCGTGCAACTAATGAAAAACTGTTTTTT. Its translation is CASSPTGQRATNEKLFF.

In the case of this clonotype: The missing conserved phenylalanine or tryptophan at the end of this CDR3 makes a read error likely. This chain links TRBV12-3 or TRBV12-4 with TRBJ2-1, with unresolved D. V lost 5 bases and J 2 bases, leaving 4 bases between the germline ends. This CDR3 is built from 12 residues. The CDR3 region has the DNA TGTGCCAGCAGTCTTGCCTACAATGAGCAGTTCGTC. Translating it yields CASSLAYNEQFV.

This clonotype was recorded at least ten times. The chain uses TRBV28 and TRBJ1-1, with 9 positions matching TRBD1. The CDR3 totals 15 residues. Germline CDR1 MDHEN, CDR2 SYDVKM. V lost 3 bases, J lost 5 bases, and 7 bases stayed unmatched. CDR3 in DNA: TGTGCCAGCAGTTTGGGACAGGGTTTTCGGACTGAAGCTTTCTTT. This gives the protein CASSLGQGFRTEAFF.

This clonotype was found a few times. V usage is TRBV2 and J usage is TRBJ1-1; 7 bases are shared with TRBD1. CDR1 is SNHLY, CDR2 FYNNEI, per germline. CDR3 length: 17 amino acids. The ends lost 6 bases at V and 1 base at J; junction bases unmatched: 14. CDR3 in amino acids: CASSQYEGAGRNTEAFF. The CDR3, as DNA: TGTGCCAGCAGCCAATATGAGGGGGCAGGGAGGAACACTGAAGCTTTCTTT.

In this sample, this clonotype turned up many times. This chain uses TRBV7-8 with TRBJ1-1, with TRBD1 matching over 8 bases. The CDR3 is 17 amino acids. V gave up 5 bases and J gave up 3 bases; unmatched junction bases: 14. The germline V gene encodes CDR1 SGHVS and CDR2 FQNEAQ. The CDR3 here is CASSNFLVGRGHTEAFF. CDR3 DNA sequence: TGTGCCAGCAGCAACTTCTTAGTAGGCAGGGGGCACACTGAAGCTTTCTTT. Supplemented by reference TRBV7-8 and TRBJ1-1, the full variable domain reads GAGVSQSPRYKVAKRGQDVALRCDPISGHVSLFWYQQALGQGPEFLTYFQNEAQLDKSGLPSDRFFAERPEGSVSTLKIQRTQQEDSAVYLCASSNFLVGRGHTEAFFGQGTRLTVV.

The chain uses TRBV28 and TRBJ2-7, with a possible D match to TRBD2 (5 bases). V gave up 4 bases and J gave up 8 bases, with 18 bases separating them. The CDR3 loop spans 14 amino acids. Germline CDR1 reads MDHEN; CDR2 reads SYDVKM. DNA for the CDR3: TGTGCCAGCAGTTGGAGCGGCCGGACGCTTAAGCAGTACTTC. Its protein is CASSWSGRTLKQYF.

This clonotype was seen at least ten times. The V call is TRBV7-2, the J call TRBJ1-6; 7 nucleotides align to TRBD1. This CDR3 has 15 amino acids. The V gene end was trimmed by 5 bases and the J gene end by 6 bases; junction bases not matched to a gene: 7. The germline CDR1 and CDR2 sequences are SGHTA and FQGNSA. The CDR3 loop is CASSAPGQSNSPLHF. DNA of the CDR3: TGTGCCAGCAGCGCACCGGGACAGAGTAATTCACCCCTCCACTTT. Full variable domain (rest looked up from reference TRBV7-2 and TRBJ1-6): GAGVSQSPSNKVTEKGKDVELRCDPISGHTALYWYRQSLGQGLEFLIYFQGNSAPDKSGLPSDRFSAERTGGSVSTLTIQRTQQEDSAVYLCASSAPGQSNSPLHFGNGTRLTVT.

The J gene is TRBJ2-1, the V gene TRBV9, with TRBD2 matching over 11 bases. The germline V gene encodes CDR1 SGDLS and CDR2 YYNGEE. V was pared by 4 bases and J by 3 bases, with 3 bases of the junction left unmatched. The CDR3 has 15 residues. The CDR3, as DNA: TGTGCCAGCAGCCTGGGACTAGCGGACTACAATGAGCAGTTCTTC. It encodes CASSLGLADYNEQFF.

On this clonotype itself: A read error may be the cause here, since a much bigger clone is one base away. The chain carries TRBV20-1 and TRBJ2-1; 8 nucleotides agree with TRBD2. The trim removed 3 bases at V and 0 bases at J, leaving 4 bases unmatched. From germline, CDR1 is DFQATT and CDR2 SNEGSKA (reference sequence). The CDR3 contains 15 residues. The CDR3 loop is CSASGSGNSYNEQFF. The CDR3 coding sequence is TGCAGTGCTAGTGGTAGCGGGAACTCCTACAATGAGCAGTTCTTC.

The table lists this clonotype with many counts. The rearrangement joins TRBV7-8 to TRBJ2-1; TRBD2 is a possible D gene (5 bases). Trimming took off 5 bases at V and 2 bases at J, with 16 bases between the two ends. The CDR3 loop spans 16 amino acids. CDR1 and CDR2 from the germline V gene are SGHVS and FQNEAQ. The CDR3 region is CASSPLGFGTYNEQFF. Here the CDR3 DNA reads TGTGCCAGCAGCCCCCTTGGGTTCGGGACCTACAATGAGCAGTTCTTC.

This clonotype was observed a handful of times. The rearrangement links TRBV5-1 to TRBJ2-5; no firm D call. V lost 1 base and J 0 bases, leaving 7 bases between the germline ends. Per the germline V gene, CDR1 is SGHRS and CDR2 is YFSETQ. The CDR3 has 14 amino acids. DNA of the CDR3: TGCGCCAGCAGCTTGATCGGAAACCAAGAGACCCAGTACTTC. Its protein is CASSLIGNQETQYF.

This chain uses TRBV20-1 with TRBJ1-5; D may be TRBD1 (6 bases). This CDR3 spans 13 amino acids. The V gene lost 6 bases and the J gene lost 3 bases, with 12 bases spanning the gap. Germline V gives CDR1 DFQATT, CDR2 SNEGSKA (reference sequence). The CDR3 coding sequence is TGCAGTGCCCGACAGGACGACAATCAGCCCCAGCATTTT. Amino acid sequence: CSARQDDNQPQHF.

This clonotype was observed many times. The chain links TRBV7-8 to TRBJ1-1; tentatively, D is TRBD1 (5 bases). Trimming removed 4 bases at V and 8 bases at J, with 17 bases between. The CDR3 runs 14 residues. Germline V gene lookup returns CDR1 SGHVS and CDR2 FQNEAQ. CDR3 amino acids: CASSSGRGVAEAFF. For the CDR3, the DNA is TGTGCCAGCAGCTCGGGACGGGGGGTGGCAGAAGCTTTCTTT.